A single T cell receptor (beta chain) is shown here with its context. A J-beta primer mix and a sample-barcoded 5' primer were used in a second PCR of about 7 to 12 cycles. TCRdb reprocessed the 5' RACE reads via MiXCR and lists one record per CDR3 protein. The sample holds about a million distinct CDR3 sequences, 35% to 45% seen once. The data stem from a study of blood T cells in healthy people across ages. Trimming removed 4 bases at V and 0 bases at J, with 10 bases between. CDR3 length: 15 amino acids. Germline-derived CDR1 and CDR2 are MGHRA and YSYEKL. Specimen: blood. This TCR was recovered from a man younger than 35 in good health. This sequence joins TRBV4-1 and TRBJ2-1; either TRBD1 or TRBD2 may fit D (5 bases each). Written as DNA, the CDR3 is TGCGCCAGCAGCCCCTGGGGGAGCTCCTACAATGAGCAGTTCTTC. Translating gives CASSPWGSSYNEQFF.